One TCR beta chain is described in this entry. Its antigen is as yet unknown. The source of the sample is a study of brain metastases from non-small cell lung cancer. Notes on the study in general: T-cell infiltration was lower in brain metastases than primaries (P < 0.001). In about 64% of brain metastases, T-cell clones were expanded compared with matched primary tumors. Brain metastases shared most TCR repertoire with primaries, with sparse T cells.

V lost 3 bases and J lost 0, with 5 bases in between. Looked up from germline, CDR1 is SGHTA and CDR2 is FQGNSA. This CDR3 is 14 amino acids long. TCRdb's copy holds only in-frame clones and misses some; the assay was immunoSEQ multiplex PCR. The sample includes around 1,000 clones, approximately 88% of them seen just once. The sample comprised primary lung tumor tissue. The J gene is TRBJ1-4, the V gene TRBV7-2; D is unresolved. This receptor was obtained from a donor aged 40 or older with non-small cell lung cancer. The CDR3 region has the DNA TGTGCCAGCAGCTTGAGAGCAACTAATGAAAAACTGTTTTTT. It yields the protein CASSLRATNEKLFF.